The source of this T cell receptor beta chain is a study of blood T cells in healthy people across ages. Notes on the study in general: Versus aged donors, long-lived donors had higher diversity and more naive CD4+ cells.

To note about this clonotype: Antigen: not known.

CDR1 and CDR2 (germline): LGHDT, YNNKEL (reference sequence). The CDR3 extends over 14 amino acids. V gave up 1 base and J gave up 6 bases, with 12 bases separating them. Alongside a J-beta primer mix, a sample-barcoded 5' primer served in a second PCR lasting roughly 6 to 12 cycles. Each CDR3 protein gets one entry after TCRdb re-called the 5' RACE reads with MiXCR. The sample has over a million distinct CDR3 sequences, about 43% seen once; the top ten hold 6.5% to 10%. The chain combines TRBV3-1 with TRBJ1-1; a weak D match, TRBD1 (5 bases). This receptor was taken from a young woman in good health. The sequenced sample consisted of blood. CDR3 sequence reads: CASSQGLGEAEAFF. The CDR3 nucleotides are TGTGCCAGCAGCCAAGGTTTAGGGGAAGCTGAAGCTTTCTTT. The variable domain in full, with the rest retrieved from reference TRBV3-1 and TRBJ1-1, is DTAVSQTPKYLVTQMGNDKSIKCEQNLGHDTMYWYKQDSKKFLKIMFSYNNKELIINETVPNRFSPKSPDKAHLNLHINSLELGDSAVYFCASSQGLGEAEAFFGQGTRLTVV.